The 9 T cell receptor beta chains below were found in one sample sequenced in a study of blood T cell repertoires in COVID-19. Repertoires were generated with immunoSEQ multiplex PCR, while TCRdb's copy carries only in-frame clones and drops some. The table has some 110,000 clones, approximately 80% seen once; the top ten hold around 4.8%. Sequencing was carried out using peripheral blood. Receptor source: a man aged 55-75 years with acute or convalescent COVID-19.

The J gene is TRBJ2-1, the V gene TRBV3-1 (or the pseudogene TRBV3-2); 10 bases align to TRBD2. The germline V gene encodes CDR1 LGHDT and CDR2 YNNKEL (reference sequence). The CDR3 sequence is 17 residues long. J was trimmed by 5 bases and V by 3 bases; bases with no gene match: 10. CDR3 coding DNA: TGTGCCAGCAGCCACTACAGCGGGGGGGCGGGGAACAATGAGCAGTTCTTC. This encodes CASSHYSGGAGNNEQFF.

The chain recombines TRBV30 with TRBJ2-2; 8 bases map to TRBD2. The CDR3 sequence is 15 residues long. Germline CDR1 GTSNPN, CDR2 SVGIG (reference sequence). With 0 bases clipped from V and 6 bases from J, the junction kept 6 bases outside the gene matches. CDR3 nucleotide sequence: TGTGCCTGGAGTGTGACGACAGCGGGAGCCGGGGAGCTGTTTTTT. Translation gives CAWSVTTAGAGELFF.

The chain joins TRBV2 to TRBJ1-2, with TRBD1 matching 7 bases. Germline CDR1 SNHLY, CDR2 FYNNEI. After removal of 1 base from V and 0 bases from J, the junction contained 8 bases not matched to a gene. The CDR3 consists of 17 residues. DNA for the CDR3: TGTGCCAGCAGTGAAGGAGGGGGCGGGACAGCTAACTATGGCTACACCTTC. It codes for CASSEGGGGTANYGYTF.

The genes are TRBV5-1 and TRBJ2-6; D perhaps matches TRBD1 (5 bases). This CDR3 has 14 residues. V dropped 4 bases and J dropped 0 bases, with 5 bases sitting between them. The germline V gene encodes CDR1 SGHRS and CDR2 YFSETQ. CDR3 loop: CASSTGSGANVLTF. The CDR3 DNA sequence: TGCGCCAGCAGCACAGGCTCTGGGGCCAACGTCCTGACTTTC. Full variable domain (rest looked up from reference TRBV5-1 and TRBJ2-6): KAGVTQTPRYLIKTRGQQVTLSCSPISGHRSVSWYQQTPGQGLQFLFEYFSETQRNKGNFPGRFSGRQFSNSRSEMNVSTLELGDSALYLCASSTGSGANVLTFGAGSRLTVL.

The rearrangement uses TRBV9 and TRBJ1-3; 8 bases map to TRBD1. V dropped 0 bases and J dropped 0; count of bases not matched to a gene: 2. The CDR3 has 16 residues. Germline V gene lookup returns CDR1 SGDLS and CDR2 YYNGEE. The chain's CDR3 is CASSVGTGYSGNTIYF. The CDR3 DNA reads as TGTGCCAGCAGCGTAGGGACAGGGTACTCTGGAAACACCATATATTTT. The full variable domain, with the rest looked up from reference TRBV9 and TRBJ1-3, is DSGVTQTPKHLITATGQRVTLRCSPRSGDLSVYWYQQSLDQGLQFLIQYYNGEERAKGNILERFSAQQFPDLHSELNLSSLELGDSALYFCASSVGTGYSGNTIYFGEGSWLTVV.

V usage is TRBV10-3 and J usage is TRBJ1-2; 9 positions match TRBD1. The trim removed 5 bases at V and 3 bases at J, leaving 4 bases unmatched. The CDR3 runs 14 residues. The germline V gene has CDR1 ENHRY and CDR2 SYGVKD. CDR3 DNA: TGTGCCATCAGTCACGACAGGGGGGACTATGGCTACACCTTC. It translates to CAISHDRGDYGYTF.

The rearrangement links TRBV7-9 to TRBJ2-5; 9 bases line up with TRBD2. Germline V lookup: CDR1 SEHNR, CDR2 FQNEAQ (reference sequence). The V gene end was trimmed by 6 bases and the J gene end by 3 bases; junction bases not matched to a gene: 2. The CDR3 is 13 amino acids. The DNA for the CDR3 is TGTGCCAGCAGGTCTAGCGGGGAAGAGACCCAGTACTTC. It codes for CASRSSGEETQYF.

The V gene is TRBV20-1, the J gene TRBJ2-1, with 16 bases aligning to TRBD2. This CDR3 is built from 17 residues. V lost 3 bases and J lost 7; bases outside the gene matches: 9. The germline CDR1 and CDR2 sequences are DFQATT and SNEGSKA (reference sequence). CDR3 DNA: TGCAGTGCTAGTTGGGGGACTAGCGGGAGGGCCAATAATGAGCAGTTCTTC. The encoded protein is CSASWGTSGRANNEQFF.

The genes are TRBV5-1 and TRBJ1-4; TRBD1 matches 10 bases. The CDR3 sequence is 19 residues long. Losses at the gene ends were 4 bases for V and 0 bases for J; bases not matched to a gene: 12. Germline lookup yields CDR1 SGHRS and CDR2 YFSETQ. Here the CDR3 reads CASSLGTGASLSTNEKLFF. CDR3 DNA: TGCGCCAGCAGCCTGGGGACAGGGGCAAGTCTATCAACTAATGAAAAACTGTTTTTT. The full variable domain, rest sourced from reference TRBV5-1 and TRBJ1-4, is KAGVTQTPRYLIKTRGQQVTLSCSPISGHRSVSWYQQTPGQGLQFLFEYFSETQRNKGNFPGRFSGRQFSNSRSEMNVSTLELGDSALYLCASSLGTGASLSTNEKLFFGSGTQLSVL.